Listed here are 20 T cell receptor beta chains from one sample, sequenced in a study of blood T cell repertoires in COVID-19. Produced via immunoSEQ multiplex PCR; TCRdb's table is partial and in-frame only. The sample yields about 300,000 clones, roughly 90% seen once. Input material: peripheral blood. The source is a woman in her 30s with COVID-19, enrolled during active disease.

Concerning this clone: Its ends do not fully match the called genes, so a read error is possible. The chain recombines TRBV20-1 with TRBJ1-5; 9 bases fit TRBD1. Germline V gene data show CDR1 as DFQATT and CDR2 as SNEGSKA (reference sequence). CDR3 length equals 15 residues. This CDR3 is CSATDDRGVNRPQHF. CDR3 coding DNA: TGCAGTGCTACTGACGACAGGGGGGTTAATCGGCCCCAGCATTTT.

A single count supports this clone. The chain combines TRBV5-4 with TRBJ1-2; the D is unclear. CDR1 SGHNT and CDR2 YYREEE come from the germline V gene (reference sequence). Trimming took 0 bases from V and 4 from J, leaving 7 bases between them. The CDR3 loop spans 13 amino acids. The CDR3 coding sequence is TGTGCCAGCAGCTTGGGGGCCCCCTATGGCTACACCTTC. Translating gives CASSLGAPYGYTF.

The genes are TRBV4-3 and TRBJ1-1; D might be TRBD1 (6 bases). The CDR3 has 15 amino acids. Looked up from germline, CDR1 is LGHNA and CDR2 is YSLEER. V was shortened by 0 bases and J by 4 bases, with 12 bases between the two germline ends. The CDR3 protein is CASSQDRGGGTEAFF. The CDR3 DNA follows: TGCGCCAGCAGCCAAGATAGGGGAGGGGGCACTGAAGCTTTCTTT.

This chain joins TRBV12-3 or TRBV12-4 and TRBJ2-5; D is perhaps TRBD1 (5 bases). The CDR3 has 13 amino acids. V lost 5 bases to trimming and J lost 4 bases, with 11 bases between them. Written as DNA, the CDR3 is TGTGCCAGCAGTGCCCAGGGTGGAGAGACCCAGTACTTC. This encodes CASSAQGGETQYF.

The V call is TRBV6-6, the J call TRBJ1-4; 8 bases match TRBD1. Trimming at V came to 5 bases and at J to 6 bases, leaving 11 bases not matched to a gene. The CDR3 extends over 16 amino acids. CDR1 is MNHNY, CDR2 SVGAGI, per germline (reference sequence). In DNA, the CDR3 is TGTGCCAGCAGTGTGCTCTGGACAGGGCGGGATGAAAAACTGTTTTTT. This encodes CASSVLWTGRDEKLFF.

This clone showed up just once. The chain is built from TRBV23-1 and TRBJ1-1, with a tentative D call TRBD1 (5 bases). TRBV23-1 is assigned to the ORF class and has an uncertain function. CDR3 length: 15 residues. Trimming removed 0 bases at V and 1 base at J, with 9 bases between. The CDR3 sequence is CASSQSGGTNTEAFF. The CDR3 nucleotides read TGCGCCAGCAGTCAATCTGGGGGGACGAACACTGAAGCTTTCTTT.

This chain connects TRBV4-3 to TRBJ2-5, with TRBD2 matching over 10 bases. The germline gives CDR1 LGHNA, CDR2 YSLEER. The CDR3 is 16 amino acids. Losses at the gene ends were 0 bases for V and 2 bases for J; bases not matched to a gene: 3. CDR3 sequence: CASSQEASGGQETQYF. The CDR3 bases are TGCGCCAGCAGCCAAGAAGCTAGCGGGGGACAAGAGACCCAGTACTTC.

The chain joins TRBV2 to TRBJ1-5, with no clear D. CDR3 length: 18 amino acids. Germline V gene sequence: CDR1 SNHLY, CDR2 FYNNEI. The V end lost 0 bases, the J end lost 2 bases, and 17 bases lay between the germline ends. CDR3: CASSEALFGGRGNQPQHF. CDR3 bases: TGTGCCAGCAGTGAAGCGCTTTTCGGAGGGAGGGGCAATCAGCCCCAGCATTTT.

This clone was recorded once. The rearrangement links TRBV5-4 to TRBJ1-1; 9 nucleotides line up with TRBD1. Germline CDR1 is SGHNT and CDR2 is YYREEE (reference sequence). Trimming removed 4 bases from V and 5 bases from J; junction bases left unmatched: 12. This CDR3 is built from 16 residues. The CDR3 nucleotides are TGTGCCAGCAGCCCAACTGCCGGGACAGGGCGTACTGAAGCTTTCTTT. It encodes CASSPTAGTGRTEAFF. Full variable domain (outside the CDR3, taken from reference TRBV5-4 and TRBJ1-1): ETGVTQSPTHLIKTRGQQVTLRCSSQSGHNTVSWYQQALGQGPQFIFQYYREEENGRGNFPPRFSGLQFPNYSSELNVNALELDDSALYLCASSPTAGTGRTEAFFGQGTRLTVV.

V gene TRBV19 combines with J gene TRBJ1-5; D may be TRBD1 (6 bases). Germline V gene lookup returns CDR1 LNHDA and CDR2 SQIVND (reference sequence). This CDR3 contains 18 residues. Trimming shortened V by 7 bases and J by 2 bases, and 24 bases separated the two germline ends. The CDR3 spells CASTPLGSGGGGNQPQHF. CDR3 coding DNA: TGTGCCAGTACCCCCCTCGGATCCGGGGGGGGCGGCAATCAGCCCCAGCATTTT.

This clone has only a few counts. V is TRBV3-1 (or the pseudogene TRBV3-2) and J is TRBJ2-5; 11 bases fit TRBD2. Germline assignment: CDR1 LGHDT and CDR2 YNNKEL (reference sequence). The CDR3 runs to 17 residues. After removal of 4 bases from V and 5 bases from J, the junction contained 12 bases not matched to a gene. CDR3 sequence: CASSPNPIAGGPETQYF. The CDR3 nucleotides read TGTGCCAGCAGCCCGAACCCAATAGCGGGGGGGCCTGAGACCCAGTACTTC.

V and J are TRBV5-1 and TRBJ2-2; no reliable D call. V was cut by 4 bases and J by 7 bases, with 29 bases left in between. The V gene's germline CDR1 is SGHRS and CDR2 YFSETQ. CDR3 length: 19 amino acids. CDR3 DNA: TGCGCCAGCAGCGACCCCGCCGACTGGTCCCGGAAGTGGAGCGGGGAGCTGTTTTTT. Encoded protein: CASSDPADWSRKWSGELFF.

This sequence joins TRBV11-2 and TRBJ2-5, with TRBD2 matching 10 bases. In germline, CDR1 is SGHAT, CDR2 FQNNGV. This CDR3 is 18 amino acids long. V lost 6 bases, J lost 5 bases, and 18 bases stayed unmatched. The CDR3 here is CASSTNVWRAGGLETQYF. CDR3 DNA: TGTGCCAGCAGTACCAATGTTTGGCGAGCGGGGGGGCTGGAGACCCAGTACTTC.

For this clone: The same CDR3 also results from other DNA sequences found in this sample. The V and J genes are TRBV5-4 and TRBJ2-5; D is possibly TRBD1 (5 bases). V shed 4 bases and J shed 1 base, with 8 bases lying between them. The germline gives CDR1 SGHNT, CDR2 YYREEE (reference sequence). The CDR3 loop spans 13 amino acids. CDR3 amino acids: CASSRDSQETQYF. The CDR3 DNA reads TGTGCCAGCAGCCGAGACAGCCAAGAGACCCAGTACTTC.

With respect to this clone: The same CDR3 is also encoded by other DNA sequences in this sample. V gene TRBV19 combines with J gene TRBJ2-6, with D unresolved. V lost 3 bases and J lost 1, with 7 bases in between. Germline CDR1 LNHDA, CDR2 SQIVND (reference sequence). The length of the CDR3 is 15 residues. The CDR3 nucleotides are TGTGCCAGTAGTATCGGTTCATCTGGGGCCAACGTCCTGACTTTC. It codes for CASSIGSSGANVLTF. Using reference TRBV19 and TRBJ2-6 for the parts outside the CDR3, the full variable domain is DGGITQSPKYLFRKEGQNVTLSCEQNLNHDAMYWYRQDPGQGLRLIYYSQIVNDFQKGDIAEGYSVSREKKESFPLTVTSAQKNPTAFYLCASSIGSSGANVLTFGAGSRLTVL.

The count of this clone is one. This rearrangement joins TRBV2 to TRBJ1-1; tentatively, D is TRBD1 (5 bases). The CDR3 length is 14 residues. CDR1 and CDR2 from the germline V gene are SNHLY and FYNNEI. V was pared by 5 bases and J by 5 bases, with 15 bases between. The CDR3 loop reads CASSSGPSRTEAFF. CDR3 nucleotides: TGTGCCAGCAGTTCAGGGCCATCCCGGACTGAAGCTTTCTTT.

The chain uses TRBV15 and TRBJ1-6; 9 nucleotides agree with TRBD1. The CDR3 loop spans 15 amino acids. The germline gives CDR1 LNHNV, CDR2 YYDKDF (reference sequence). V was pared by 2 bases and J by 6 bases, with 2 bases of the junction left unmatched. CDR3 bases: TGTGCCACCAGCAGATCGGGACAGGGTAATTCACCCCTCCACTTT. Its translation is CATSRSGQGNSPLHF.

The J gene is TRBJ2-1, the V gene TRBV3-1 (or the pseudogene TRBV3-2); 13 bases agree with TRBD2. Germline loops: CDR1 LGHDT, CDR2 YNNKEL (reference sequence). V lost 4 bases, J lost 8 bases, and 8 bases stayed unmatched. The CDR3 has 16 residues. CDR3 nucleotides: TGTGCCAGCAGCCCTCAACTAGCGGGGGGGCTCGATGAGCAGTTCTTC. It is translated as CASSPQLAGGLDEQFF.

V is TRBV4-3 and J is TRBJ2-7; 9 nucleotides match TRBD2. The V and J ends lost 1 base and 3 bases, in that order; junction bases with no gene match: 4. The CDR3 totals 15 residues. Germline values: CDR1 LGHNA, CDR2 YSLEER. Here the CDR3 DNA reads TGCGCCAGCAGCCAAGCAAGCGGGGGGTACTACGAGCAGTACTTC. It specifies CASSQASGGYYEQYF.

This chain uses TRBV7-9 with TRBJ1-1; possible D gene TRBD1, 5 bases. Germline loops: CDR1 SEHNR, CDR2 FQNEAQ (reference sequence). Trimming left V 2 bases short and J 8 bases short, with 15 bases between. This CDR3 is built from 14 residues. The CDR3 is CASSLLGGSSEAFF. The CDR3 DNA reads TGTGCCAGCAGCTTACTCGGGGGATCCTCCGAAGCTTTCTTT.